What follows are 14 T cell receptor beta chains derived from one specimen sequenced in a study of yellow fever vaccine responses in identical twins. TCRdb re-derived calls from the RT-PCR reads in MiXCR, one entry per CDR3 protein. The repertoire has about 1,000 distinct CDR3 sequences, roughly nine tenths of them found once; the top ten carry over 2.5%. The sample in question was T cells from blood (PBMCs), unsorted or a sorted subset (not recorded which), obtained before or after yellow fever vaccination (not recorded which). Every receptor here comes from a woman in her late teens or twenties who received the yellow fever vaccine.

The chain uses TRBV12-3 or TRBV12-4 and TRBJ2-7; weak D call: TRBD2 (8 bases). V was clipped by 7 bases and J by 4 bases, with 17 bases between them. CDR3 length equals 14 residues. The CDR3 spells CASTGRDSWYEQYF. The CDR3, as DNA: TGTGCCAGCACCGGGAGGGACAGTTGGTACGAGCAGTACTTC.

The CDR3 nucleotides read TGTGCCAGCAGCTATTTGCTAGCGGGGGACAATGAGCAGTTCTTC. Its translation is CASSYLLAGDNEQFF. The chain carries TRBV5-6 and TRBJ2-1; 10 bases agree with TRBD2. This CDR3 has 15 amino acids. V was clipped by 3 bases and J by 5 bases; unmatched bases: 5. CDR1 SGHDT and CDR2 YYEEEE come from the germline V gene. Filled out from reference TRBV5-6 and TRBJ2-1, the complete variable domain reads DAGVTQSPTHLIKTRGQQVTLRCSPKSGHDTVSWYQQALGQGPQFIFQYYEEEERQRGNFPDRFSGHQFPNYSSELNVNALLLGDSALYLCASSYLLAGDNEQFFGPGTRLTVL.

The J gene is TRBJ1-1, the V gene TRBV30; D remains unclear. V was pared by 3 bases and J by 0 bases, with 14 bases between. Looked up from germline, CDR1 is GTSNPN and CDR2 is SVGIG (reference sequence). There are 15 residues in the CDR3. This CDR3 reads CAWSRAAVMNTEAFF. CDR3 DNA sequence: TGTGCCTGGAGCCGAGCGGCAGTCATGAACACTGAAGCTTTCTTT.

This clonotype came up once. This chain uses TRBV5-4 with TRBJ2-3; D possibly corresponds to TRBD1 (6 bases). The germline V gene has CDR1 SGHNT and CDR2 YYREEE (reference sequence). The CDR3 is 16 amino acids. V was shortened by 3 bases and J by 0 bases, with 14 bases between the two germline ends. The CDR3 sequence is CASSSNQGYSTDTQYF. CDR3 DNA: TGTGCCAGCAGCTCCAATCAGGGGTACAGCACAGATACGCAGTATTTT.

The J gene is TRBJ1-1, the V gene TRBV6-1; D uncertain. The V gene lost 5 bases and the J gene lost 0 bases, with 4 bases spanning the gap. The germline gives CDR1 MNHNS, CDR2 SASEGT. This CDR3 spans 12 amino acids. The CDR3 sequence: CASSQVNTEAFF. The CDR3 nucleotides are TGTGCCAGCAGTCAGGTGAACACTGAAGCTTTCTTT.

The CDR3 here is CASSPRSRETQYF. CDR3 nucleotide sequence: TGTGCCAGCAGCCCGAGGAGTAGGGAGACCCAGTACTTC. The gene calls are TRBV13 and TRBJ2-5; D gene uncertain. This CDR3 has 13 amino acids. The germline V gene has CDR1 PRHDT and CDR2 FYEKMQ (reference sequence). Trimming stripped 5 bases from V and 5 bases from J, with 12 bases between.

V usage is TRBV2 and J usage is TRBJ2-7, with D perhaps matching TRBD1 or TRBD2 (5 bases each). There are 14 residues in the CDR3. Trimming pared 4 bases from V and 3 bases from J, leaving 13 bases between. From germline, CDR1 is SNHLY and CDR2 FYNNEI. The CDR3 reads CASSAPGRSYEQYF. Written as DNA, the CDR3 is TGTGCCAGCAGTGCCCCGGGACGGAGCTACGAGCAGTACTTC. The variable domain in full, completed from reference TRBV2 and TRBJ2-7, reads EPEVTQTPSHQVTQMGQEVILRCVPISNHLYFYWYRQILGQKVEFLVSFYNNEISEKSEIFDDQFSVERPDGSNFTLKIRSTKLEDSAMYFCASSAPGRSYEQYFGPGTRLTVT.

As for this clonotype: The junction does not match germline at one end; this may be a read error. The gene calls are TRBV4-2 and TRBJ2-1; the match to TRBD2 covers 14 bases. CDR3 length: 18 residues. Germline CDR1 LGHNA, CDR2 YNFKEQ. The CDR3 here is CASNQETGTSGSYNEQFF. The CDR3 nucleotides are TGTGCCAGCAACCAAGAGACCGGGACTAGCGGGAGTTACAATGAGCAGTTCTTC.

The gene calls are TRBV10-3 and TRBJ2-3; the match to TRBD2 covers 7 bases. Germline trimming cut 4 bases from V and 0 bases from J; bases unmatched to any gene: 13. CDR1 is ENHRY and CDR2 is SYGVKD in the germline V gene. CDR3 length: 18 amino acids. The chain's CDR3 is CAISAGLGLAESTDTQYF. In DNA form, the CDR3 reads TGTGCCATCAGTGCCGGGTTGGGTCTAGCGGAAAGCACAGATACGCAGTATTTT.

The CDR3 region is CASSLYRFEAFF. CDR3 nucleotides: TGTGCCAGCAGTTTATACCGGTTCGAAGCTTTCTTT. The chain links TRBV28 to TRBJ1-1; D remains unclear. CDR3 size: 12 residues. V lost 1 base, J lost 8 bases, and 8 bases lay in between. Germline V CDR1 and CDR2: MDHEN, SYDVKM.

The chain carries TRBV4-1 and TRBJ1-1; maybe TRBD1 (5 bases). V lost 6 bases and J lost 5, with 16 bases in between. The CDR3 spans 14 residues. The germline CDR1 and CDR2 sequences are MGHRA and YSYEKL. CDR3 nucleotides: TGCGCCAGCAGAGGACTGCTCAAGGGGACTGAAGCTTTCTTT. This gives the protein CASRGLLKGTEAFF.

The gene calls are TRBV12-3 or TRBV12-4 and TRBJ2-2, with D perhaps matching TRBD2 (6 bases). V lost 6 bases and J 4 bases, leaving 15 bases between the germline ends. The CDR3 contains 15 residues. CDR3 region: CASSYRRDSTGELFF. The CDR3 DNA sequence: TGTGCCAGCAGCTATCGCCGGGACTCCACCGGGGAGCTGTTTTTT.

The chain links TRBV20-1 to TRBJ2-3; 10 bases are shared with TRBD2. The CDR3 contains 17 residues. Trimming at V came to 3 bases and at J to 2 bases, leaving 11 bases not matched to a gene. CDR1 and CDR2 (germline): DFQATT, SNEGSKA (reference sequence). CDR3 nucleotide sequence: TGCAGTGCTAGCAACACTCTAGCGGGAGAATACACAGATACGCAGTATTTT. It specifies CSASNTLAGEYTDTQYF.

The genes are TRBV18 and TRBJ2-7; 12 positions agree with TRBD1. After removal of 4 bases from V and 7 bases from J, the junction contained 8 bases not matched to a gene. Germline V gene sequence: CDR1 KGHSH, CDR2 LQKENI. This CDR3 spans 15 amino acids. The CDR3 DNA reads as TGTGCCAGCTCACTGCCGGGACAGGGGGCCGGAGAGCAGTACTTC. Amino acid sequence: CASSLPGQGAGEQYF.